The 2 T cell receptor beta chains below come from one sample, sequenced in a study of identical twins. TCRdb reprocessed the 5' RACE reads via MiXCR and lists one record per CDR3 protein. The table lists hundreds of thousands of distinct CDR3 sequences, around 12% of them singletons, with 7.2% in the top ten. The same specimen was also included in a second study, on yellow fever vaccine responses in identical twins.

The sequenced sample consisted of CD8+ T cells sorted from blood. The source is a woman in her late teens or twenties in good health.

V and J are TRBV12-3 or TRBV12-4 and TRBJ2-1; 12 bases align to TRBD2. Trimming cost V 3 bases and J 8 bases; bases outside gene matches: 14. The CDR3 contains 18 residues. For the CDR3, the DNA is TGTGCCAGCAGTTTGGTGGCTAGCGGGAGGGCCTATAAGGATGAGCAGTTCTTC. Protein product: CASSLVASGRAYKDEQFF.

The table lists this clonotype with many counts. The chain uses TRBV4-1 and TRBJ2-1, with 7 bases matching TRBD2. CDR1 and CDR2 (germline): MGHRA, YSYEKL. The CDR3 loop spans 14 amino acids. Trimming cost V 5 bases and J 6 bases; bases outside gene matches: 7. The CDR3 spells CASSYPPGGNEQFF. DNA for the CDR3: TGCGCCAGCAGCTATCCTCCGGGAGGCAATGAGCAGTTCTTC.